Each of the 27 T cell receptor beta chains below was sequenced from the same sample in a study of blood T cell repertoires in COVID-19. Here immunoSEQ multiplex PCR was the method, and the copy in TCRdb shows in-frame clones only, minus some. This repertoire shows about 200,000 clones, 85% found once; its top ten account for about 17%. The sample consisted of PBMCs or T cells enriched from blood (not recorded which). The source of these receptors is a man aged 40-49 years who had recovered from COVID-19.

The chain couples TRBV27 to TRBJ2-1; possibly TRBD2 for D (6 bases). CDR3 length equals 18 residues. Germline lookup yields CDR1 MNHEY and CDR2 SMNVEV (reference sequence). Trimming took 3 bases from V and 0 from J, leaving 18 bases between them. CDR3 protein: CASSFFWASEYSYNEQFF. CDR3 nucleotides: TGTGCCAGCAGTTTCTTTTGGGCTAGCGAGTACTCCTACAATGAGCAGTTCTTC.

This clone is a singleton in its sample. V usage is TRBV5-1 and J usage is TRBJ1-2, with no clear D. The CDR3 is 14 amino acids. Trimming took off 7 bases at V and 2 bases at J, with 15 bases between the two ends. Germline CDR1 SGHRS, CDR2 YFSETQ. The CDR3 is CASSLGVLNYGYTF. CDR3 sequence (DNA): TGCGCCAGCTCCCTGGGAGTCCTAAACTATGGCTACACCTTC.

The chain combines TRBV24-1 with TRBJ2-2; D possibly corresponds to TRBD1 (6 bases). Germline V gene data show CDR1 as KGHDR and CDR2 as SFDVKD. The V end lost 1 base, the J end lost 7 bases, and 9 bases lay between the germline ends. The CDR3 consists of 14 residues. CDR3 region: CATSDFAGVGELFF. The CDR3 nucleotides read TGTGCCACCAGTGATTTCGCAGGGGTCGGGGAGCTGTTTTTT.

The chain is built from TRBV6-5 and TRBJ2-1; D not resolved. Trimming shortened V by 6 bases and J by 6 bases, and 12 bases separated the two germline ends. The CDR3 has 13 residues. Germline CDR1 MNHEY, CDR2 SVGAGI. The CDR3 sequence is CASRLGIFNEQFF. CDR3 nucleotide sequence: TGTGCCAGCAGGCTAGGAATATTCAATGAGCAGTTCTTC.

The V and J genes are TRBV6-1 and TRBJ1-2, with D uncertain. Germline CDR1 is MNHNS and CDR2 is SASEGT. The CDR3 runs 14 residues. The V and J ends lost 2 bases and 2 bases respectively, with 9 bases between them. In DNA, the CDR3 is TGTGCCAGCAGTGAACAGTTTGCCAACTATGGCTACACCTTC. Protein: CASSEQFANYGYTF.

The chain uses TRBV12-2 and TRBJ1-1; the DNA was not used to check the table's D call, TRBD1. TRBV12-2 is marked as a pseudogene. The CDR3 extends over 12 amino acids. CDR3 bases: TGTGCAAGTCGCTTCCAGGGCACTGAAGCTTTCTTT. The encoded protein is CASRFQGTEAFF.

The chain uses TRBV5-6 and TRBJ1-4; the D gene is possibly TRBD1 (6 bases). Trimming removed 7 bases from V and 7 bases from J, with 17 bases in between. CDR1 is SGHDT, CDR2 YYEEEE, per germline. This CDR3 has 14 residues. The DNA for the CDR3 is TGTGCCAGCGGAGCAGGGGCCCCGGGTGAAAAACTGTTTTTT. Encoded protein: CASGAGAPGEKLFF.

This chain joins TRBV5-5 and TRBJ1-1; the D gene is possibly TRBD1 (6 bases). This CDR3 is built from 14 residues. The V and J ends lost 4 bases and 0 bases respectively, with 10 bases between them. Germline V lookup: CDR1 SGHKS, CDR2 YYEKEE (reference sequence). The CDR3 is CASSGQIMNTEAFF. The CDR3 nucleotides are TGTGCCAGCAGCGGACAGATCATGAACACTGAAGCTTTCTTT.

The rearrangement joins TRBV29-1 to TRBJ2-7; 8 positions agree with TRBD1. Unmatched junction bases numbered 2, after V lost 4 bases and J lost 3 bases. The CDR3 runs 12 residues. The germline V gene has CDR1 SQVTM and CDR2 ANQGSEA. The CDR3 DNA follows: TGCAGCGTTGCGGACAGGGACTACGAGCAGTACTTC. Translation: CSVADRDYEQYF.

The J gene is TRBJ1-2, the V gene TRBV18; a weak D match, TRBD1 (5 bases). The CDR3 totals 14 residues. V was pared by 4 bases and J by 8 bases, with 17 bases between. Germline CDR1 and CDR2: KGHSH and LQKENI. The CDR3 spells CASSLVGPHNGYTF. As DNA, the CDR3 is TGTGCCAGCTCACTGGTGGGGCCACACAACGGCTACACCTTC. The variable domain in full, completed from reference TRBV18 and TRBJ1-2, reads NAGVMQNPRHLVRRRGQEARLRCSPMKGHSHVYWYRQLPEEGLKFMVYLQKENIIDESGMPKERFSAEFPKEGPSILRIQQVVRGDSAAYFCASSLVGPHNGYTFGSGTRLTVV.

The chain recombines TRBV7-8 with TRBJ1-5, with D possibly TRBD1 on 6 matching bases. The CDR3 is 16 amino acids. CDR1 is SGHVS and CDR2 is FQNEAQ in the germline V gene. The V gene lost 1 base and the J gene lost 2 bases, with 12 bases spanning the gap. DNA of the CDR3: TGTGCCAGCAGCTTAGTTGGGGGGGCGGGCAATCAGCCCCAGCATTTT. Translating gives CASSLVGGAGNQPQHF.

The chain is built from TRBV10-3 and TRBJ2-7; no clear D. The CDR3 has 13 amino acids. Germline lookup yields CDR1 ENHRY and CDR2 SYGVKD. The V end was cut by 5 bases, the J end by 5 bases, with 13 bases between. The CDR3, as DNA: TGTGCCATCAGTAGTAGTTTCATGGACGAGCAGTACTTC. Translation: CAISSSFMDEQYF.

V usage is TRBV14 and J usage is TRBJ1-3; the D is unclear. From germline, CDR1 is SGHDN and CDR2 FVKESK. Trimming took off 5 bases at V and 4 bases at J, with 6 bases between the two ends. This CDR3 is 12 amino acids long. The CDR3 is CASSAQGNTIYF. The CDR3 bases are TGTGCCAGCAGCGCCCAGGGAAACACCATATATTTT. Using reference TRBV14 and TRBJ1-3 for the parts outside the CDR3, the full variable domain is EAGVTQFPSHSVIEKGQTVTLRCDPISGHDNLYWYRRVMGKEIKFLLHFVKESKQDESGMPNNRFLAERTGGTYSTLKVQPAELEDSGVYFCASSAQGNTIYFGEGSWLTVV.

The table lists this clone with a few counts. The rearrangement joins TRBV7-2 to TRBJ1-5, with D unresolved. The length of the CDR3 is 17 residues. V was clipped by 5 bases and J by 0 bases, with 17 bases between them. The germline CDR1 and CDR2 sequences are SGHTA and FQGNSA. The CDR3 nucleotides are TGTGCCAGCAGCCCCGGACTGATCGGGTATAGCAATCAGCCCCAGCATTTT. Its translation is CASSPGLIGYSNQPQHF. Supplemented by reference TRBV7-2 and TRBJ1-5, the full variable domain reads GAGVSQSPSNKVTEKGKDVELRCDPISGHTALYWYRQSLGQGLEFLIYFQGNSAPDKSGLPSDRFSAERTGGSVSTLTIQRTQQEDSAVYLCASSPGLIGYSNQPQHFGDGTRLSIL.

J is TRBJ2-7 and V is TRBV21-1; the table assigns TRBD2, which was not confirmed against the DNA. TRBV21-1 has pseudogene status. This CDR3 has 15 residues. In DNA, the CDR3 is TGTGCCAGCAGCACCGGAGGGTGGTGGAACTACGAGCAGTACTTC. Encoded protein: CASSTGGWWNYEQYF.

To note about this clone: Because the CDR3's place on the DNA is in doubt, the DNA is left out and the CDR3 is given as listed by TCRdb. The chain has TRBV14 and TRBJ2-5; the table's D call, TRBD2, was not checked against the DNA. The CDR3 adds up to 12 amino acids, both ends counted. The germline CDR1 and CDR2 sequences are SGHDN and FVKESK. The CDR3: CASSWGAGTSHF.

Here the CDR3 DNA reads TGTGCCAGCAGTTCGATCTGGGGGCCCAGCTCCTACGAGCAGTACTTC. It translates to CASSSIWGPSSYEQYF. This rearrangement joins TRBV28 to TRBJ2-7, with a possible D match to TRBD1 (6 bases). V lost 4 bases to trimming and J lost 0 bases, with 16 bases between them. Germline lookup yields CDR1 MDHEN and CDR2 SYDVKM. The CDR3 is 16 amino acids.

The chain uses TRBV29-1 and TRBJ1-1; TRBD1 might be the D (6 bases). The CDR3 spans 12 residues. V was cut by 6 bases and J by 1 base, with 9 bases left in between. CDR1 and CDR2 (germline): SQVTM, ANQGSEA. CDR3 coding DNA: TGCAGCGTGGGGGCAAGGAACACTGAAGCTTTCTTT. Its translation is CSVGARNTEAFF.

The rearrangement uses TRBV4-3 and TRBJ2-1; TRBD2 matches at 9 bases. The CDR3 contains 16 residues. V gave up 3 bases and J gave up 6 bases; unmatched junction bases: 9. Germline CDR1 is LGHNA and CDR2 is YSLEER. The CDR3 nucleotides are TGCGCCAGCAGCCATCGACCGGGACTAGCTTTCAATGAGCAGTTCTTC. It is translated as CASSHRPGLAFNEQFF.

The CDR3 sequence: CASSLTGAWRYEQYF. CDR3 sequence (DNA): TGTGCCAGCAGTTTAACAGGGGCCTGGAGATACGAGCAGTACTTC. V and J are TRBV6-2 or TRBV6-3 and TRBJ2-7; 7 bases match TRBD1. The CDR3 has 15 residues. V was pared by 4 bases and J by 4 bases, with 10 bases of the junction left unmatched. CDR1 is MNHEY, CDR2 SVGEGT, per germline.

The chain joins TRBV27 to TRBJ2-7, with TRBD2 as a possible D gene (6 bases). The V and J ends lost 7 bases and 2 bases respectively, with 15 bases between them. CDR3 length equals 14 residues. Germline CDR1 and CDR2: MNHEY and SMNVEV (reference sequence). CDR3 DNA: TGTGCCAGCAAGGAGGGGCAGCGGGCCTACGAGCAGTACTTC. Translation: CASKEGQRAYEQYF.

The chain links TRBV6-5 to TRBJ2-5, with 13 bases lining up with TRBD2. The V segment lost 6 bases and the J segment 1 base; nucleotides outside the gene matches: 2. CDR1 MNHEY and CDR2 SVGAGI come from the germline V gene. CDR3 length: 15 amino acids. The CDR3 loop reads CASRTSGRAQETQYF. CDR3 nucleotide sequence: TGTGCCAGCAGAACTAGCGGGAGGGCCCAAGAGACCCAGTACTTC.

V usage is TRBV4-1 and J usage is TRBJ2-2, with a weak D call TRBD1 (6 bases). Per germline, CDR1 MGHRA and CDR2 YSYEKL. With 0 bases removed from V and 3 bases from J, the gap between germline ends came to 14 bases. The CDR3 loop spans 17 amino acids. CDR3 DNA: TGCGCCAGCAGCCAAGAGAGGCAGGGGCAATACACCGGGGAGCTGTTTTTT. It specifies CASSQERQGQYTGELFF.

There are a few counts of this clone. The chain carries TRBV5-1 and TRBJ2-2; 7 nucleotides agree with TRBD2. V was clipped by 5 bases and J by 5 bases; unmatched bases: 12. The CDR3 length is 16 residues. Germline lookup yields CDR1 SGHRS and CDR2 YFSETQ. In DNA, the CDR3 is TGCGCCAGCAGAGCTGCGCCCGGGAGGCAAACCGGGGAGCTGTTTTTT. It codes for CASRAAPGRQTGELFF.

Written as DNA, the CDR3 is TGTGCCAGCAGCTTAGGGACTAGCGGGAACAATGAGCAGTTCTTC. Amino acid sequence: CASSLGTSGNNEQFF. The chain recombines TRBV11-2 with TRBJ2-1; 12 positions agree with TRBD2. From germline, CDR1 is SGHAT and CDR2 FQNNGV. The CDR3 is 15 amino acids. V was pared by 1 base and J by 5 bases, with 0 bases of the junction left unmatched.

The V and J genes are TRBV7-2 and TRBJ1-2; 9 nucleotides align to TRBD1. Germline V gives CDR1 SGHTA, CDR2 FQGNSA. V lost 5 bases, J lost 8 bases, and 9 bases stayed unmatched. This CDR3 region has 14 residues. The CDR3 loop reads CASSRRQGEGGYTF. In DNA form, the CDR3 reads TGTGCCAGCAGCAGAAGACAGGGGGAAGGAGGCTACACCTTC. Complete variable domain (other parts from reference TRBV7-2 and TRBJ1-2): GAGVSQSPSNKVTEKGKDVELRCDPISGHTALYWYRQSLGQGLEFLIYFQGNSAPDKSGLPSDRFSAERTGGSVSTLTIQRTQQEDSAVYLCASSRRQGEGGYTFGSGTRLTVV.

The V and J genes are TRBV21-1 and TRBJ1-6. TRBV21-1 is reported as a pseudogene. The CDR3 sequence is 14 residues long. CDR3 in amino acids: CASSPAGEDSPLHF. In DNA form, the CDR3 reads TGTGCCAGCAGCCCGGCGGGAGAGGATTCACCCCTCCACTTT.